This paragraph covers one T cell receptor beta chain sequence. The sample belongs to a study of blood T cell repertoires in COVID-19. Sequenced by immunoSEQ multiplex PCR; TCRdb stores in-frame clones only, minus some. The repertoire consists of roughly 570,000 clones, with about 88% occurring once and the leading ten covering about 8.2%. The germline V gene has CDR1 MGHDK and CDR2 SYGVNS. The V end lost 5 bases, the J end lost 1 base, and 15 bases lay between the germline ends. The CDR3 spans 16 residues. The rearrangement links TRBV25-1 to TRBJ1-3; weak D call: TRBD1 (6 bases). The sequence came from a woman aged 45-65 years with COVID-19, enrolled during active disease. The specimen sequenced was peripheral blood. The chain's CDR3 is CASSTTGKGSGNTIYF. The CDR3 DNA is TGTGCCAGCAGTACTACAGGGAAGGGGTCTGGAAACACCATATATTTT.